What follows are 12 T cell receptor beta chains derived from one specimen sequenced in a study of CD8+CD57+ T cells in acquired aplastic anemia. The TCR beta profiling, which covered VDJ combination and CDR3 sequence, was carried out using genomic DNA as the template. Using its own MiXCR run on the reads, TCRdb lists one record per CDR3 protein. Among 110,000 or so distinct CDR3 sequences, less than 65% were seen once, and the ten largest hold roughly 31%. The material sequenced was sorted CD4+, CD8+, or CD8+CD57+ T cells (not recorded which) from PBMCs. These receptors were taken from a human donor in good health, serving as a control.

A few counts support this clonotype. The chain links TRBV14 to TRBJ1-6; no reliable D call. The ends were cut back, 1 base at V and 10 bases at J, with 5 bases in the middle. CDR3 length: 12 amino acids. Per the germline V gene, CDR1 is SGHDN and CDR2 is FVKESK. The CDR3 is CASSQARSPLHF. CDR3 nucleotide sequence: TGTGCCAGCAGCCAAGCACGCTCACCCCTCCACTTT.

The chain uses TRBV29-1 and TRBJ2-3; D may be TRBD1 (5 bases). V lost 7 bases, J lost 4 bases, and 12 bases lay in between. CDR1 is SQVTM, CDR2 ANQGSEA, per germline. The CDR3 sequence is 12 residues long. The CDR3 nucleotides read TGCAGCGCCACGGACACCTCAGATACGCAGTATTTT. As protein: CSATDTSDTQYF.

The rearrangement uses TRBV20-1 and TRBJ1-5; TRBD1 matches at 9 bases. CDR1 and CDR2 from the germline V gene are DFQATT and SNEGSKA (reference sequence). V lost 0 bases, J lost 7 bases, and 16 bases stayed unmatched. This CDR3 contains 18 residues. The CDR3 protein is CSARDSRTGDSETQPQHF. DNA of the CDR3: TGCAGTGCTAGAGATAGCCGGACAGGGGACTCGGAAACACAGCCCCAGCATTTT.

This clonotype was seen at least ten times. The J gene is TRBJ1-5, the V gene TRBV19; unclear D gene. The CDR3 loop spans 15 amino acids. The V end lost 1 base, the J end lost 4 bases, and 11 bases lay between the germline ends. CDR1 and CDR2 (germline): LNHDA, SQIVND (reference sequence). CDR3 DNA sequence: TGTGCCAGTAGTATAGCGGAGCAGCTAAATCAGCCCCAGCATTTT. Protein product: CASSIAEQLNQPQHF.

Many counts were recorded for this clonotype. The rearrangement uses TRBV11-2 and TRBJ2-5, with D perhaps matching TRBD2 (5 bases). Germline V lookup: CDR1 SGHAT, CDR2 FQNNGV. The CDR3 spans 13 residues. Trimming took off 5 bases at V and 7 bases at J, with 14 bases between the two ends. The CDR3 DNA follows: TGTGCCAGCAGCCCACCGCGGGTCGCGACCCAGTACTTC. It codes for CASSPPRVATQYF.

This clonotype was counted ten times or more. This chain connects TRBV11-2 to TRBJ2-1, with D perhaps matching TRBD2 (6 bases). CDR1 and CDR2 from the germline V gene are SGHAT and FQNNGV. Trimming left V 1 base short and J 1 base short, with 8 bases between. The CDR3 loop spans 15 amino acids. In DNA, the CDR3 is TGTGCCAGCAGCTTAGGAGCGGGTTCCTACAATGAGCAGTTCTTC. This sequence encodes CASSLGAGSYNEQFF.

This clonotype turned up a few times. This chain links TRBV15 with TRBJ2-7; unclear D gene. Germline V gene data show CDR1 as LNHNV and CDR2 as YYDKDF (reference sequence). Trimming stripped 3 bases from V and 0 bases from J, with 9 bases between. The CDR3 extends over 14 amino acids. CDR3 sequence reads: CATSRDGSSYEQYF. In DNA form, the CDR3 reads TGTGCCACCAGCAGGGACGGCAGCTCCTACGAGCAGTACTTC.

The rearrangement uses TRBV7-9 and TRBJ1-6; D remains ambiguous. Germline V gives CDR1 SEHNR, CDR2 FQNEAQ (reference sequence). V lost 2 bases, J lost 10 bases, and 12 bases lay in between. This CDR3 is 14 amino acids long. The CDR3 nucleotides are TGTGCCAGCAGCTTATTATGGGAACGGTCACCCCTCCACTTT. Amino acids: CASSLLWERSPLHF.

This chain joins TRBV25-1 and TRBJ1-5; D uncertain. Germline V gene lookup returns CDR1 MGHDK and CDR2 SYGVNS. V was clipped by 5 bases and J by 6 bases, with 11 bases between them. This CDR3 has 13 residues. The CDR3 nucleotides read TGTGCCAGCAGTACGGCTTCGGGTCAGCCCCAGCATTTT. Encoded protein: CASSTASGQPQHF. The complete variable domain, with remaining parts taken from reference TRBV25-1 and TRBJ1-5, reads EADIYQTPRYLVIGTGKKITLECSQTMGHDKMYWYQQDPGMELHLIHYSYGVNSTEKGDLSSESTVSRIRTEHFPLTLESARPSHTSQYLCASSTASGQPQHFGDGTRLSIL.

This chain joins TRBV15 and TRBJ2-3, with 7 bases identical to TRBD1. The CDR3 has 15 amino acids. V lost 4 bases, J lost 2 bases, and 6 bases stayed unmatched. Germline loops: CDR1 LNHNV, CDR2 YYDKDF (reference sequence). CDR3 in DNA: TGTGCCACCAGCATAGGACAGGAATCCACAGATACGCAGTATTTT. This translates into CATSIGQESTDTQYF. Combining the CDR3 with reference TRBV15 and TRBJ2-3 gives the whole variable domain DAMVIQNPRYQVTQFGKPVTLSCSQTLNHNVMYWYQQKSSQAPKLLFHYYDKDFNNEADTPDNFQSRRPNTSFCFLDIRSPGLGDTAMYLCATSIGQESTDTQYFGPGTRLTVL.

This clonotype was detected ten times or more. The chain uses TRBV4-3 and TRBJ1-6; 8 bases map to TRBD1. The CDR3 runs to 16 residues. V lost 1 base to trimming and J lost 6 bases; unmatched junction nucleotides: 5. The germline CDR1 and CDR2 sequences are LGHNA and YSLEER. The DNA for the CDR3 is TGCGCCAGCAGCCAAGGGAGACAGGGGTCTAATTCACCCCTCCACTTT. It codes for CASSQGRQGSNSPLHF.

The chain combines TRBV12-3 or TRBV12-4 with TRBJ2-5; D may be TRBD2 (6 bases). Deletions cut 7 bases from V and 3 bases from J, with 12 bases between. The CDR3 contains 13 residues. The CDR3 nucleotides read TGTGCCAGCAACCCGGGGACTGAAGAGACCCAGTACTTC. It yields the protein CASNPGTEETQYF.